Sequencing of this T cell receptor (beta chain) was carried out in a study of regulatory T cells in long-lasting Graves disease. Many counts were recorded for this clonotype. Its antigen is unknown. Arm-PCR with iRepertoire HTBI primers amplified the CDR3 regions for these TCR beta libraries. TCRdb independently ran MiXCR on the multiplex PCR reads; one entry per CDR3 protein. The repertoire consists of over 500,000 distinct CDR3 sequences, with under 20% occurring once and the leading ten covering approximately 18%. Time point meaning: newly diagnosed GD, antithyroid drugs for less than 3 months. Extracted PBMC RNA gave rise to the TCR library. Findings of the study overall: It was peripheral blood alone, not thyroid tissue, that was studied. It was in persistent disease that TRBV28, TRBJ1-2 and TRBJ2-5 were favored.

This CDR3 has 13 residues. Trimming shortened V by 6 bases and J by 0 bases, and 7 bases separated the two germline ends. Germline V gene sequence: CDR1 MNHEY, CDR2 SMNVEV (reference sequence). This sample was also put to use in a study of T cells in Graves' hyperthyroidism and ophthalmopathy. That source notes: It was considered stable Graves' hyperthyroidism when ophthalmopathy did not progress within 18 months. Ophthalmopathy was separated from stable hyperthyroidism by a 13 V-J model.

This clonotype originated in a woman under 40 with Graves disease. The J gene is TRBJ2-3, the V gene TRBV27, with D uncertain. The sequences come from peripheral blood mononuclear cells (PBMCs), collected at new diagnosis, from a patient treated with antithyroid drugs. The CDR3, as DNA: TGTGCCAGCAGACGTGGTAGCACAGATACGCAGTATTTT. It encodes CASRRGSTDTQYF.